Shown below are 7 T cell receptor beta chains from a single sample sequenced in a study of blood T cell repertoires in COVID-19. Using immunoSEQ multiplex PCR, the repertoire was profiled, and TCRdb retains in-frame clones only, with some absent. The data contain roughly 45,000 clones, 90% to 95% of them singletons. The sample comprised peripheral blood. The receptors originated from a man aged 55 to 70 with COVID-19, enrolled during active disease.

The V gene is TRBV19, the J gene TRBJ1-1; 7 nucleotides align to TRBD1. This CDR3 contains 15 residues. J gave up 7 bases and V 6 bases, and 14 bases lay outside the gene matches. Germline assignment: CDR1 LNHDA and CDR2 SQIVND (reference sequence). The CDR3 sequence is CASRMRGRGSGEAFF. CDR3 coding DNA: TGTGCCAGTAGAATGAGGGGGCGCGGTTCAGGTGAAGCTTTCTTT.

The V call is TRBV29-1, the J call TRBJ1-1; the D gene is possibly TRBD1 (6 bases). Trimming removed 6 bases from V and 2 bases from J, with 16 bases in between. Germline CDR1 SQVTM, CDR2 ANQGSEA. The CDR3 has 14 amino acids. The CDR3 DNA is TGCAGCGTCGTCCAACAGGGACTAAACACTGAAGCTTTCTTT. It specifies CSVVQQGLNTEAFF. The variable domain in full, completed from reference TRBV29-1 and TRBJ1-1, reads SAVISQKPSRDICQRGTSLTIQCQVDSQVTMMFWYRQQPGQSLTLIATANQGSEATYESGFVIDKFPISRPNLTFSTLTVSNMSPEDSSIYLCSVVQQGLNTEAFFGQGTRLTVV.

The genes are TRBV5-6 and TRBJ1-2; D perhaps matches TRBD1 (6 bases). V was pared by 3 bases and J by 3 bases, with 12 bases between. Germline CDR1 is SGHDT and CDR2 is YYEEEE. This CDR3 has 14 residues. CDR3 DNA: TGTGCCAGCAGCTGGAAGGACAGATACTATGGCTACACCTTC. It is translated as CASSWKDRYYGYTF.

Here the CDR3 DNA reads TGTGCCAGCAGCTTATTCGTCCAAGGACAGGGTGGCTCTGGAAACACCATATATTTT. Encoded protein: CASSLFVQGQGGSGNTIYF. The rearrangement links TRBV7-3 to TRBJ1-3, with 8 positions matching TRBD1. J lost 0 bases, V lost 2 bases, and 12 bases had no gene match. The length of the CDR3 is 19 residues. CDR1 SGHTA and CDR2 FQGTGA come from the germline V gene.

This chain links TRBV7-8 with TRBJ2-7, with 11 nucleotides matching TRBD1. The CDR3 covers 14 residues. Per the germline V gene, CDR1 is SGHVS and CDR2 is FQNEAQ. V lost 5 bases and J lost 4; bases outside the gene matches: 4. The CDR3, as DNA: TGTGCCAGCAGCCGTGGGACAGGGGGGTACGAGCAGTACTTC. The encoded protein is CASSRGTGGYEQYF.

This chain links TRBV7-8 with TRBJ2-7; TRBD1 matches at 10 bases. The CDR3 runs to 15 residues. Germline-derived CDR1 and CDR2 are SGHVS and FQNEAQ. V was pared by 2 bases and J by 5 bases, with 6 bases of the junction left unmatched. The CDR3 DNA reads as TGTGCCAGCAGCTTACTCCAGGGACAGGGGAACGAGCAGTACTTC. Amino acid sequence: CASSLLQGQGNEQYF.

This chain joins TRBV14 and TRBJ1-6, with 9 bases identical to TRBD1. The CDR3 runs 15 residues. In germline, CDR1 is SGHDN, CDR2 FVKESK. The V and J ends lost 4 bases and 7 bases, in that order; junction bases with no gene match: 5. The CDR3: CASSLMDRGNSPLHF. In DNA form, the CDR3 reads TGTGCCAGCAGCCTAATGGACAGGGGCAATTCACCCCTCCACTTT.